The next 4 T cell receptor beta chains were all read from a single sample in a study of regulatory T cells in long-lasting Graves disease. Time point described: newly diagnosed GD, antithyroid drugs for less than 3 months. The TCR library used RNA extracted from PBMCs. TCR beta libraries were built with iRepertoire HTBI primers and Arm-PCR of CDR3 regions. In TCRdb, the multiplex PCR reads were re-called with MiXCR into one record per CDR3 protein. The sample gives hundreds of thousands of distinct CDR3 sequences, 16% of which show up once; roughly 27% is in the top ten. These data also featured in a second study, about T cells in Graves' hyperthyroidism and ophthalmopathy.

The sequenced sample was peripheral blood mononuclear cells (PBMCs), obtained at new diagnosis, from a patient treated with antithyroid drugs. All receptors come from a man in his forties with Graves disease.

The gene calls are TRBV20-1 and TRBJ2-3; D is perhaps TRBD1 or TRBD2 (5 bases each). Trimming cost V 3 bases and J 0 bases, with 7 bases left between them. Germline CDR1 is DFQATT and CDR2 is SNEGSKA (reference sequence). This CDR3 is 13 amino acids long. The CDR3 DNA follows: TGCAGTGCTAGCGAGGGGAGCACAGATACGCAGTATTTT. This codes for CSASEGSTDTQYF.

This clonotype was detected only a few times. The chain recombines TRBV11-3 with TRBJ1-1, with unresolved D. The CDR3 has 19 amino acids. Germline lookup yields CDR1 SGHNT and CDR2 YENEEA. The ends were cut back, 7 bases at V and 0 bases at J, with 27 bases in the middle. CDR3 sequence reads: CASIHSIGEAAMLNTEAFF. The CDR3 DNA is TGTGCCAGCATCCACTCTATCGGGGAGGCAGCGATGTTGAACACTGAAGCTTTCTTT.

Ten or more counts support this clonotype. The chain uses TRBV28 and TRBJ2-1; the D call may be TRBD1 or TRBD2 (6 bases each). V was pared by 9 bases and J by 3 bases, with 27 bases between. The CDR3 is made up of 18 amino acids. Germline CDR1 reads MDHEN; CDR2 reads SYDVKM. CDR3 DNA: TGTGCCAGTCGTTCCAGCGTTCAGGGGAGGAATGGCTACAATGAGCAGTTCTTC. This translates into CASRSSVQGRNGYNEQFF.

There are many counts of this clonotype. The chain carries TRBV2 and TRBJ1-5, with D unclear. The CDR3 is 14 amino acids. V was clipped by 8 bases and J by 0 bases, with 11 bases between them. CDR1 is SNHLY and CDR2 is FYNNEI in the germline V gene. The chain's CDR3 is CASADFYSNQPQHF. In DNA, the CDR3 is TGTGCCAGCGCAGATTTCTATAGCAATCAGCCCCAGCATTTT.